This TCR beta chain is drawn from a study of T-cell memory formation after mild COVID-19. TCRdb recomputed calls from the 5' RACE reads with MiXCR, one row per CDR3 protein. Found here are about 350,000 distinct CDR3 sequences, approximately 14% of them singletons; the top ten hold 22%. Concerning this clonotype: Its matching antigen is unknown.

Study-level points and caveats: Contracting clones, day 15 to 85, had balanced CD4/CD8, and later expanders favored CD4+. A second wave of clones peaked on day 37, and their SARS-CoV-2 specificity went unconfirmed.

V was trimmed by 2 bases and J by 4 bases, leaving 9 bases between them. This CDR3 is 14 amino acids long. CDR1 is SGHRS and CDR2 is YFSETQ in the germline V gene. The sequenced sample consisted of PBMCs or a T cell subset sorted from them (not recorded which). This clonotype was sampled from a man between 18 and 29 years old who had mild COVID-19 (a few samples of this study predate the infection). Cell type and time point are not known. The V call is TRBV5-1, the J call TRBJ2-2; a weak D match, TRBD1 (5 bases). The CDR3 loop reads CASSLPGPTGELFF. CDR3 nucleotide sequence: TGCGCCAGCAGCTTACCAGGGCCCACCGGGGAGCTGTTTTTT.